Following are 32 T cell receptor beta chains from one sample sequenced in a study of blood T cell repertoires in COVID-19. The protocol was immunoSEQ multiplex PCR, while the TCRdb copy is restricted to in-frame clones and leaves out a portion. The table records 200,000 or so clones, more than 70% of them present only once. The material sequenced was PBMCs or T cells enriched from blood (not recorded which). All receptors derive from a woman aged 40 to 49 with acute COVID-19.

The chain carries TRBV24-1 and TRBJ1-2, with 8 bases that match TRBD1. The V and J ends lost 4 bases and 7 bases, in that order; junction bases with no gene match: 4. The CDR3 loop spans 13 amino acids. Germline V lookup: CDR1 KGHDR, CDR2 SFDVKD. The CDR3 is CATSERGTGGYTF. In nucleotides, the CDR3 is TGTGCCACCAGTGAGAGAGGGACAGGTGGCTACACCTTC.

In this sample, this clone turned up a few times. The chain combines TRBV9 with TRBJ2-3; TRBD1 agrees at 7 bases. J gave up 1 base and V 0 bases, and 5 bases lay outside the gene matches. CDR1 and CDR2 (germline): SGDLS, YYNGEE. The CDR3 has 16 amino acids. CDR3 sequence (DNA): TGTGCCAGCAGCGTAGCGCCAGGGGGTGGCACAGATACGCAGTATTTT. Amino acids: CASSVAPGGGTDTQYF.

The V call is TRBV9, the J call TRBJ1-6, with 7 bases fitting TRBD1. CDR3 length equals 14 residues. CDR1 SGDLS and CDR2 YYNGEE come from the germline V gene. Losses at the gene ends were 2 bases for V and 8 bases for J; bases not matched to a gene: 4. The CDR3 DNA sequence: TGTGCCAGCAGCGTGGCAGGGGGGCATTCACCCCTCCACTTT. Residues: CASSVAGGHSPLHF.

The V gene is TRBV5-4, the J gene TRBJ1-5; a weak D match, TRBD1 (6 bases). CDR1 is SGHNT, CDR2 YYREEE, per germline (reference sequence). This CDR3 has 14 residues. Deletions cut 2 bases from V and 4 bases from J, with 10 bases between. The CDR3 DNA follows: TGTGCCAGCAGCTTTGCAGGGACAAATCAGCCCCAGCATTTT. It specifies CASSFAGTNQPQHF.

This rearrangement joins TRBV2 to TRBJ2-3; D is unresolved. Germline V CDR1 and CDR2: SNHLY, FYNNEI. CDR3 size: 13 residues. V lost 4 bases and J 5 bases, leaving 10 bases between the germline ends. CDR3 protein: CASSVRHLDTQYF. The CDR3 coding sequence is TGTGCCAGCAGTGTGAGGCACCTAGATACGCAGTATTTT.

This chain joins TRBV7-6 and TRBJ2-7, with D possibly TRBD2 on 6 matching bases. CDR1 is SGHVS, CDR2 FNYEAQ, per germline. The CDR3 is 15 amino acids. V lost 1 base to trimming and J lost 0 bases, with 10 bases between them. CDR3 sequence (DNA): TGTGCCAGCAGCTTAGAAATGGGACTCTCCTACGAGCAGTACTTC. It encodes CASSLEMGLSYEQYF.

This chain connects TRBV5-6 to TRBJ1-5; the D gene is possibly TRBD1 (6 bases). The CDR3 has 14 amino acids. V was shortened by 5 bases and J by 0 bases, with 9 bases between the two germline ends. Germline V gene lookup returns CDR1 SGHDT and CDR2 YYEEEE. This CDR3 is CASRRGHSNQPQHF. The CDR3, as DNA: TGTGCCAGCAGGCGGGGGCATAGCAATCAGCCCCAGCATTTT.

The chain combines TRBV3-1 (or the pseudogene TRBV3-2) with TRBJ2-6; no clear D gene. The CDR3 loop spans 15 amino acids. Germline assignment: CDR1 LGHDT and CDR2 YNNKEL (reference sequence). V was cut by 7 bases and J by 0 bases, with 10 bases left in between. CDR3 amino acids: CASTPAYSGANVLTF. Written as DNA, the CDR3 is TGTGCCAGCACCCCCGCGTACTCTGGGGCCAACGTCCTGACTTTC.

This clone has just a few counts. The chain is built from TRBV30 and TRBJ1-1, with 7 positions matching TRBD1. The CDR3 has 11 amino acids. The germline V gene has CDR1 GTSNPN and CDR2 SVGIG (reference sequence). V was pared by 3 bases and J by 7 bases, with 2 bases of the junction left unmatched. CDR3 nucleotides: TGTGCCTGGAGCGGGGACAGTGAAGCTTTCTTT. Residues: CAWSGDSEAFF.

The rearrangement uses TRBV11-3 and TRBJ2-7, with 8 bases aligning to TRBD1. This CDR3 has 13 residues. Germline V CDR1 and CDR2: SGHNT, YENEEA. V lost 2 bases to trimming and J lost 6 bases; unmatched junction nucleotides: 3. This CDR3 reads CASSLSDRGEQYF. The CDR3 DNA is TGTGCCAGCAGCTTATCTGACAGGGGCGAGCAGTACTTC.

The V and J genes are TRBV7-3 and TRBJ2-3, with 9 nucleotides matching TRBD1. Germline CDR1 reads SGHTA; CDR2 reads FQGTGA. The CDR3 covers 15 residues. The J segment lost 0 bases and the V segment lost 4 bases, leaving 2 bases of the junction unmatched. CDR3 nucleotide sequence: TGTGCCAGCAGCTCAGGGACAGGGAGCACAGATACGCAGTATTTT. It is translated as CASSSGTGSTDTQYF.

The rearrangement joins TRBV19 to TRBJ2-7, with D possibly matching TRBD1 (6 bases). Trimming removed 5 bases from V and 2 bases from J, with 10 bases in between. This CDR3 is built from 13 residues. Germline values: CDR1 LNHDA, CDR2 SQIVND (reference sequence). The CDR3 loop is CASSHGGPYEQYF. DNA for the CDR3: TGTGCCAGTAGTCATGGGGGCCCCTACGAGCAGTACTTC.

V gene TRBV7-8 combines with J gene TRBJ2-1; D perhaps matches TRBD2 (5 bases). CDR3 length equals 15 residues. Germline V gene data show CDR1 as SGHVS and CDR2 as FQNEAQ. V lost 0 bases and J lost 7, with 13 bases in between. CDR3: CASSLAGAVGNEQFF. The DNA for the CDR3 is TGTGCCAGCAGCTTAGCGGGAGCTGTTGGAAATGAGCAGTTCTTC.

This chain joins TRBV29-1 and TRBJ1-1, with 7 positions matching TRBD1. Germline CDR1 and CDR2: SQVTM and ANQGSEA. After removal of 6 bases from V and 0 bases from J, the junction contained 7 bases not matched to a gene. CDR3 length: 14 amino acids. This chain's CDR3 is CSVKGQLMNTEAFF. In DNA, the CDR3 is TGCAGCGTCAAGGGACAGTTAATGAACACTGAAGCTTTCTTT.

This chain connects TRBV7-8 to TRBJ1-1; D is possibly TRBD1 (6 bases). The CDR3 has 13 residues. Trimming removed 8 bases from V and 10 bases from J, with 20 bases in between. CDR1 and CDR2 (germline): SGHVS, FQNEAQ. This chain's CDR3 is CASVTGTLSRAFF. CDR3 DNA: TGTGCCAGCGTAACAGGGACGTTATCACGAGCTTTCTTT.

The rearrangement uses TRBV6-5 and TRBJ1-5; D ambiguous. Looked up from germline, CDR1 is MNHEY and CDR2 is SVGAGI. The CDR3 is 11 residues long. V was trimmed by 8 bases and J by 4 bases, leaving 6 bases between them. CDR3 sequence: CASGGNQPQHF. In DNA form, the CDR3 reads TGTGCCAGCGGCGGAAATCAGCCCCAGCATTTT.

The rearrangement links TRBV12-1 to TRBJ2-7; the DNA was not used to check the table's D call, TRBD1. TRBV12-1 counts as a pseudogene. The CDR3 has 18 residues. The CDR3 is CASSWTGRYSGPPYEQYF. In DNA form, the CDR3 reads TGTGCCAGCAGCTGGACAGGGCGCTACAGCGGACCTCCCTACGAGCAGTACTTC.

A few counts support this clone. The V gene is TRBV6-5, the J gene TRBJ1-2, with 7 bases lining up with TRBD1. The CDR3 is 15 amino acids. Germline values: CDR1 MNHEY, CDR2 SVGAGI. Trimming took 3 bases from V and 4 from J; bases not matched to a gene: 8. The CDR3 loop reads CASSYRQGPGYGYTF. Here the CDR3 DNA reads TGTGCCAGCAGTTATAGACAGGGTCCGGGCTATGGCTACACCTTC.

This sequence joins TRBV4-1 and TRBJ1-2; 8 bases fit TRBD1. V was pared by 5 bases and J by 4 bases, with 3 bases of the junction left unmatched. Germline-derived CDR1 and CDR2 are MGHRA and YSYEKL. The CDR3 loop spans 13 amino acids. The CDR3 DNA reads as TGCGCCAGCAGCGTCGACAGGGGCTATGGCTACACCTTC. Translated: CASSVDRGYGYTF.

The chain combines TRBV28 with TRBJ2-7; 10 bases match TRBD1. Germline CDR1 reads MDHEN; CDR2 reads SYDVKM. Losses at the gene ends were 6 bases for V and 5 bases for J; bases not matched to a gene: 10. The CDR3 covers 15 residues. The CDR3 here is CASSPGGTGDDEQYF. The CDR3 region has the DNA TGTGCCAGCAGCCCCGGAGGGACAGGGGATGACGAGCAGTACTTC.

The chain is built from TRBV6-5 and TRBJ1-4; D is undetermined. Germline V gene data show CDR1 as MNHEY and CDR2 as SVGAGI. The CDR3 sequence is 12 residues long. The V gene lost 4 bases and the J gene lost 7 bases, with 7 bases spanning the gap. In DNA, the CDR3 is TGTGCCAGCAGTTCACTCGGTGAAAAACTGTTTTTT. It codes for CASSSLGEKLFF.

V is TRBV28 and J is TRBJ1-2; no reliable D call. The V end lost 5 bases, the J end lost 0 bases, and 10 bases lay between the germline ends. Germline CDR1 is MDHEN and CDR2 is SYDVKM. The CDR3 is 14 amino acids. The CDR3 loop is CASSLADTNYGYTF. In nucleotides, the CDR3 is TGTGCCAGCAGTCTGGCAGACACTAACTATGGCTACACCTTC.

This CDR3 reads CASRKQDTNTGELFF. CDR3 coding DNA: TGTGCCAGCAGGAAACAGGATACGAACACCGGGGAGCTGTTTTTT. The chain uses TRBV2 and TRBJ2-2; D perhaps matches TRBD1 (5 bases). Trimming removed 6 bases at V and 0 bases at J, with 11 bases between. CDR3 length equals 15 residues. Germline CDR1 and CDR2: SNHLY and FYNNEI.

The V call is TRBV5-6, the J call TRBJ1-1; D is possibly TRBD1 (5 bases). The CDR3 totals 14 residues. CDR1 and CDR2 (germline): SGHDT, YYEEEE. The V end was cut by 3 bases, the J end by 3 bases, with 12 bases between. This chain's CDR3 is CASSYGGFDTEAFF. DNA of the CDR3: TGTGCCAGCAGCTATGGGGGGTTTGACACTGAAGCTTTCTTT.

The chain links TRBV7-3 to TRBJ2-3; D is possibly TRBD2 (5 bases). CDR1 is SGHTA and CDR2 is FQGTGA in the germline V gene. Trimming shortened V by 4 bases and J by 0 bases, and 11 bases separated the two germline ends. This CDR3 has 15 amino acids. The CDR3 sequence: CASSSLGLSTDTQYF. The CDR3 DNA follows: TGTGCCAGCAGCTCATTAGGACTTAGCACAGATACGCAGTATTTT.

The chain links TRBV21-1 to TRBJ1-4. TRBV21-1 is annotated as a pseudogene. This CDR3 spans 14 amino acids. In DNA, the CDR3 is TGTGCCAGCAGCAAAGCCGGGAGACGGGAAAAACTGTTTTTT. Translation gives CASSKAGRREKLFF.

The CDR3 bases are TGTGCCAGCAGCGGAGACCGATTCCAAGAGACCCAGTACTTC. Its translation is CASSGDRFQETQYF. The chain links TRBV5-4 to TRBJ2-5; no reliable D call. Germline V gives CDR1 SGHNT, CDR2 YYREEE (reference sequence). V dropped 4 bases and J dropped 1 base, with 11 bases sitting between them. This CDR3 spans 14 amino acids.

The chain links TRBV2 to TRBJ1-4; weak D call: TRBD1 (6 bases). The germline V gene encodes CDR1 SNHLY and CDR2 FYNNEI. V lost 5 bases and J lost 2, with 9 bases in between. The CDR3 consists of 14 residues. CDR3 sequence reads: CASSTGLTNEKLFF. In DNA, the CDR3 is TGTGCCAGCAGTACAGGGCTCACTAATGAAAAACTGTTTTTT.

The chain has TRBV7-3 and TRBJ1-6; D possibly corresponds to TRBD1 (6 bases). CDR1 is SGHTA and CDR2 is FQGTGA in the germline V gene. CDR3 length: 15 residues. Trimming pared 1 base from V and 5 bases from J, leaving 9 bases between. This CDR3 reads CASSLNQGNNSPLHF. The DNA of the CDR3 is TGTGCCAGCAGCTTAAATCAGGGGAATAATTCACCCCTCCACTTT.

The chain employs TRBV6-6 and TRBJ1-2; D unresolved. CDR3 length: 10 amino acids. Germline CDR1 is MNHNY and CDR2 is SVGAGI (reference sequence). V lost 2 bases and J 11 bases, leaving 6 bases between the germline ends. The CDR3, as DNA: TGTGCCAGCAGTTACCCGGGGTACACCTTC. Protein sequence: CASSYPGYTF.

The CDR3 coding sequence is TGCGCCAGCAGCGTGGCTTTGAGGGGGCGAGGCTATGGCTACACCTTC. Amino acids: CASSVALRGRGYGYTF. The chain employs TRBV5-1 and TRBJ1-2; TRBD1 agrees at 7 bases. Germline V lookup: CDR1 SGHRS, CDR2 YFSETQ. CDR3 length: 16 amino acids. The V and J ends lost 4 bases and 4 bases, in that order; junction bases with no gene match: 13.

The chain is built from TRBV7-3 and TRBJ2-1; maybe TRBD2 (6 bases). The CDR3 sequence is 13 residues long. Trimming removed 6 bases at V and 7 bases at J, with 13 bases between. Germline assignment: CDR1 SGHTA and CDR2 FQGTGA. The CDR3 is CASSGTAWNEQFF. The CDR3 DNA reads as TGTGCCAGCAGTGGGACTGCTTGGAATGAGCAGTTCTTC. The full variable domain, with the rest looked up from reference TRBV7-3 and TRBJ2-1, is GAGVSQTPSNKVTEKGKYVELRCDPISGHTALYWYRQSLGQGPEFLIYFQGTGAADDSGLPNDRFFAVRPEGSVSTLKIQRTERGDSAVYLCASSGTAWNEQFFGPGTRLTVL.